These 17 T cell receptor beta chains came from one sample sequenced in a study of CD8+ T cells in alopecia areata. The sequencing template was cDNA reverse transcribed from extracted RNA. Generated by immunoSEQ multiplex PCR, the TCRdb table keeps only in-frame clones and is missing some. The sample holds around 110,000 clones, and no clone turns up only once. Input material: lesional skin. The receptors stem from a C3H/HeJ mouse with alopecia areata. MHC haplotype of the strain: H2-k.

About this clone: Each gene name is a mouse one. The read gets to within 4 residues of the CDR3 end, and the germline J gene fills in the rest. This rearrangement joins TRBV19 to TRBJ1-1; 10 positions agree with TRBD1. The germline CDR1 and CDR2 sequences are FNHDT and SITEND (reference sequence). The CDR3 runs 16 residues. Trimming cost V 5 bases and J 4 bases; bases outside gene matches: 11. The CDR3 DNA, read in part, is TGTGCCAGCAGGACCCCTTCGACAGGGGGCGGCACA. It translates to CASRTPSTGGGT. The entire CDR3 reads CASRTPSTGGGTEVFF.

In this sample, this clone turned up many times. The listed genes are named as in mouse. The read halts 4 residues ahead of the CDR3 end, with the missing end drawn from the germline J gene. This chain joins TRBV13-3 and TRBJ2-7; perhaps TRBD1 as D (6 bases). Germline V CDR1 and CDR2: NNHDY, SYVADS. This CDR3 is 15 amino acids long. Trimming took 2 bases from V and 0 from J, leaving 12 bases between them. The CDR3 spells CASSEGTRASYEQYF. CDR3 DNA (partial): TGTGCCAGCAGTGAAGGGACACGGGCCTCCTAT.

This clone was seen more than once but under ten times. Here the gene names and germline are mouse. Coverage ceases 4 residues before the CDR3 finishes, and the germline J gene fills in the end. The genes are TRBV1 and TRBJ2-7, with 8 bases fitting TRBD2. From germline, CDR1 is NSQYPW and CDR2 LRSPGD (reference sequence). The CDR3 runs to 15 residues. The covered CDR3 bases are TGCACCTGCAGTGCAGATCTGACTGGGGTTTAT. This gives the protein CTCSADLTGVY. In full, the CDR3 is CTCSADLTGVYEQYF.

This clone was counted ten times or more. Gene and germline names: mouse. The read ends 4 residues shy of where the CDR3 ends; the end is completed using the germline J gene. The V call is TRBV1, the J call TRBJ2-1; TRBD2 agrees at 9 bases. This CDR3 is 17 amino acids long. Germline trimming cut 0 bases from V and 1 base from J; bases unmatched to any gene: 4. Germline assignment: CDR1 NSQYPW and CDR2 LRSPGD (reference sequence). The CDR3: CTCSAERLGGNYAEQFF. The sequenced part of the CDR3 DNA is TGCACCTGCAGTGCAGAAAGGCTGGGGGGGAACTATGCT.

This clone was seen a handful of times. Gene names are mouse gene names. The CDR3 extends 4 residues past the end of the read, so its final part is completed from the germline J gene. This sequence joins TRBV19 and TRBJ1-1; D ambiguous. CDR1 and CDR2 from the germline V gene are FNHDT and SITEND (reference sequence). The CDR3 length is 13 residues. The V and J ends lost 2 bases and 1 base respectively, with 6 bases between them. The CDR3 sequence: CASSILKNTEVFF. Incomplete CDR3 DNA: TGTGCCAGCAGTATTCTGAAAAACACA.

This clone was seen more than once but under ten times. Genes and germline come from the mouse. The read terminates 4 residues before the CDR3 end, so the remaining end is supplied by the germline J gene. The chain combines TRBV1 with TRBJ2-3; D is perhaps TRBD1 or TRBD2 (5 bases each). V gave up 1 base and J gave up 0 bases, with 8 bases separating them. CDR1 and CDR2 from the germline V gene are NSQYPW and LRSPGD (reference sequence). There are 15 residues in the CDR3. The sequenced CDR3 bases are TGCACCTGCAGTGCAGGGGGCGCAAGTGCAGAA. This encodes CTCSAGGASAE. The entire CDR3 is CTCSAGGASAETLYF.

This clone was detected a few times. Each gene name is a mouse one. The read ends 4 residues early relative to the CDR3; the germline J gene fills the gap. This chain joins TRBV19 and TRBJ1-1; D perhaps matches TRBD1 (6 bases). Per germline, CDR1 FNHDT and CDR2 SITEND (reference sequence). V lost 7 bases and J 0 bases, leaving 10 bases between the germline ends. The CDR3 length is 13 residues. The sequenced part of the CDR3 DNA is TGTGCCAGCTCGGGACAAACAAACACA. This gives the protein CASSGQTNT. The whole CDR3 sequence is CASSGQTNTEVFF.

As concerns this clone: The listed genes are named as in mouse. The CDR3 is cut off 4 residues early in the read; its end comes from the germline J gene. The V gene is TRBV13-3, the J gene TRBJ2-2, with 8 bases identical to TRBD2. This CDR3 spans 17 amino acids. Unmatched junction bases numbered 6, after V lost 0 bases and J lost 2 bases. CDR1 and CDR2 (germline): NNHDY, SYVADS. The CDR3 here is CASSDAPGGLNTGQLYF. Incomplete CDR3 DNA: TGTGCCAGCAGTGATGCACCTGGGGGGCTTAACACCGGG.

This clone was seen more than once but under ten times. All gene names here are mouse names. Coverage ceases 4 residues before the CDR3 finishes, and the germline J gene fills in the end. The chain uses TRBV19 and TRBJ1-1; D possibly corresponds to TRBD1 (6 bases). Germline V lookup: CDR1 FNHDT, CDR2 SITEND (reference sequence). The CDR3 sequence is 15 residues long. V shed 4 bases and J shed 1 base, with 14 bases lying between them. The sequenced part of the CDR3 DNA is TGTGCCAGCAGTTTTTCAGGGGACGGGAACACA. Translated, it gives CASSFSGDGNT. The CDR3 in its entirety is CASSFSGDGNTEVFF.

About this clone itself: Gene names denote mouse genes. The CDR3 bases that were read are TGCACCTGCAGTGCAGAAATCACAGGGCTTTCCAACGAA. Its translation: CTCSAEITGLSNE. The full CDR3 protein reads CTCSAEITGLSNERLFF. The genes are TRBV1 and TRBJ1-4; a weak D match, TRBD1 (6 bases). The read terminates 4 residues ahead of where the CDR3 ends, so the germline J gene completes it. The germline V gene has CDR1 NSQYPW and CDR2 LRSPGD (reference sequence). V gave up 0 bases and J gave up 0 bases, with 11 bases separating them. The CDR3 covers 17 residues.

Regarding this clone: Genes here carry mouse names. The read is 4 residues too short to cover the CDR3 end, so that end is filled in from the germline J gene. J is TRBJ1-2 and V is TRBV1, with no clear D. Trimming shortened V by 8 bases and J by 1 base, and 8 bases separated the two germline ends. Germline CDR1 NSQYPW, CDR2 LRSPGD (reference sequence). The length of the CDR3 is 12 residues. The CDR3 protein is CTCSVGNSDYTF. Partial CDR3 DNA: TGCACCTGCTCGGTGGGAAACTCC.

This clone was found a few times. The genes are named according to mouse. The read halts 4 residues ahead of the CDR3 end, with the missing end drawn from the germline J gene. This chain connects TRBV1 to TRBJ1-1, with 10 bases lining up with TRBD1. CDR3 length equals 15 residues. Germline V gene sequence: CDR1 NSQYPW, CDR2 LRSPGD (reference sequence). CDR3 bases read: TGCACCTGCAGTGCGCCGGGACAGGGGCATCCA. This sequence encodes CTCSAPGQGHP. The whole CDR3 protein is CTCSAPGQGHPEVFF.

This clone was seen a handful of times. Each gene name is a mouse one. The read ends 4 residues early relative to the CDR3; the germline J gene fills the gap. The genes are TRBV13-2 and TRBJ2-2; 10 bases are a match to TRBD1. In germline, CDR1 is NNHNN, CDR2 SYGAGS (reference sequence). The CDR3 runs 15 residues. V shed 5 bases and J 4 bases; nucleotides not matched to a gene: 5. CDR3 in amino acids: CASGADRGRTGQLYF. Partial CDR3 DNA: TGTGCCAGCGGCGCTGACAGGGGGCGCACCGGG.

On this clone itself: Germline and genes: mouse. Read coverage stops 4 residues before the CDR3 terminus; the germline J gene supplies the remainder. The rearrangement joins TRBV1 to TRBJ2-4; 9 bases map to TRBD1. CDR3 length equals 15 residues. The germline CDR1 and CDR2 sequences are NSQYPW and LRSPGD (reference sequence). CDR3 DNA, as far as it was read: TGCACCTGCAGTGCTCCTCGGGACAGGGAAAAC. The encoded protein is CTCSAPRDREN. The CDR3 reads in full as CTCSAPRDRENTLYF.

Comment on this clone: Mouse gene names apply. CDR3 loop: CASSDLTGGRNERLFF. Partial CDR3 DNA: TGTGCCAGCAGTGATCTGACAGGGGGCCGCAACGAA. J is TRBJ1-4 and V is TRBV13-3; 10 bases are shared with TRBD1. The observed sequence ends 4 residues before the CDR3 terminus, with the missing tail filled in from the germline J gene. The J segment lost 4 bases and the V segment lost 1 base, leaving 4 bases of the junction unmatched. This CDR3 contains 16 residues. Germline CDR1 NNHDY, CDR2 SYVADS.

This clone was found a few times. Gene names follow the mouse nomenclature. With the read ending 4 residues before the CDR3 end, the germline J gene is used to fill in that end. The chain has TRBV3 and TRBJ2-5; TRBD2 agrees at 8 bases. The CDR3 has 13 residues. Per the germline V gene, CDR1 is SNHLY and CDR2 is FYNGKV (reference sequence). The CDR3 bases that were read are TGTGCCAGCAGCTTAGACTGGGGGGAC. Its protein is CASSLDWGD. The CDR3 in full is CASSLDWGDTQYF.

This clone was observed a few times. Gene names denote mouse genes. The CDR3 goes on 4 residues after the read ends, and that part is filled in from the germline J gene. The chain combines TRBV19 with TRBJ2-1, with D perhaps given as TRBD1 or TRBD2 (5 bases each). The length of the CDR3 is 14 residues. The germline CDR1 and CDR2 sequences are FNHDT and SITEND (reference sequence). The sequenced CDR3 bases are TGTGCCAGCAGTATGGGGGACGGCCGGGCT. It yields the protein CASSMGDGRA. The whole CDR3 reads CASSMGDGRAEQFF.